A selection of T cell receptor beta chains follows, all from one sample in a study of PD-1 blockade in classical Hodgkin lymphoma. Sequenced by immunoSEQ multiplex PCR; TCRdb stores in-frame clones only, minus some. Of over 20,000 clones listed, approximately 73% were seen once; the top ten hold roughly a quarter. The sample consisted of peripheral blood mononuclear cells (PBMCs), taken before the second cycle of nivolumab. Receptor source: a human donor with classical Hodgkin lymphoma. Both conserved end residues are part of each CDR3. D genes are given only for firm matches.

>NA|TRBJ2-7|TRBV5-1
TGCGCCAGCAGCTTGGAGGGTCATGTTGCGAACGGGCAGTACTTC
CASSLEGHVANGQYF
>TRBD2|TRBJ2-1|TRBV5-1
TGCGCCAGCAGCTTGACTAGCGGGGGCTCCTACAATGAGCAGTTCTTC
CASSLTSGGSYNEQFF
>NA|TRBJ2-5|TRBV19
TGTGCCAGTAGTGCTCCGGCGCTCCAGGAGACCCAGTACTTC
CASSAPALQETQYF
>TRBD1|TRBJ2-5|TRBV9
TGTGCCAGCAGCCTCGGGACAGGTATAGAGACCCAGTACTTC
CASSLGTGIETQYF
>NA|TRBJ2-7|TRBV2
TGTGCCAGCAGTGGGGAGACTAGCTCCTACGAGCAGTACTTC
CASSGETSSYEQYF
>NA|TRBJ2-2|TRBV18
TGTGCCAGCTCACCAACCACCACGAACACCGGGGAGCTGTTTTTT
CASSPTTTNTGELFF
>NA|TRBJ1-5|TRBV21-1
TGTGCCAGCAGCAAGGGGAAAGGGTATAGGACTCAGCCCCAGCATTTT
CASSKGKGYRTQPQHF
>NA|TRBJ2-2|TRBV13
TGTGCCAGCAGCTTACCAGGACAGCCGAACACCGGGGAGCTGTTTTTT
CASSLPGQPNTGELFF
>NA|TRBJ1-2|TRBV19
TGTGCCAGTATGGTCCGGGGTAAGGGGTTCTATGGCTACACCTTC
CASMVRGKGFYGYTF
>TRBD1|TRBJ1-2|TRBV2
TGTGCCTCTGAAAGGGGACAGAACTATGGCTACACCTTC
CASERGQNYGYTF
>NA|TRBJ1-5|TRBV7-6
TGTGCCAGCAGCTCATACGAGCTGCCCGATCAGCCCCAGCATTTT
CASSSYELPDQPQHF
>TRBD1|TRBJ1-4|TRBV2
TGTGCCAGCAGGGACCGGGACAGGGTGACTAATGAAAAACTGTTTTTT
CASRDRDRVTNEKLFF